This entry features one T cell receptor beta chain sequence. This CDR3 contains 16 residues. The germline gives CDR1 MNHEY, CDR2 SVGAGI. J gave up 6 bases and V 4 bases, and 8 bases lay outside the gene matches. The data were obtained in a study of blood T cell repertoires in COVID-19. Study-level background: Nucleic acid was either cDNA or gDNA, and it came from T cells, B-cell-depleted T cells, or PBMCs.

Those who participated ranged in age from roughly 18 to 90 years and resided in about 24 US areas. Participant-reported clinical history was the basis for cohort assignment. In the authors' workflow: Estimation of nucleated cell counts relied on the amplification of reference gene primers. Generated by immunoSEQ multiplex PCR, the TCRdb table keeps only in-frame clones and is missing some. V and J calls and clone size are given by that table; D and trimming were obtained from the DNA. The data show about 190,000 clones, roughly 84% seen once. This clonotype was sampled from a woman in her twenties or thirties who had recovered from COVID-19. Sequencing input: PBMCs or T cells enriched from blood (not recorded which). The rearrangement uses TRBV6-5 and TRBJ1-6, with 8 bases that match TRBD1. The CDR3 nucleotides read TGTGCCAGCAGTTTGGCGGGACAGGCCTTTAATTCACCCCTCCACTTT. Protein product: CASSLAGQAFNSPLHF.